These 29 T cell receptor beta chains were sequenced from one sample in a study of blood T cell repertoires in COVID-19. Libraries were prepared by immunoSEQ multiplex PCR; TCRdb keeps only in-frame clonotypes and omits some of them. Of 150,000 or so clones in the sample, 82% were seen once. The sample comprised peripheral blood. These receptors all come from a middle-aged woman with COVID-19, enrolled during active disease.

V gene TRBV6-4 combines with J gene TRBJ1-2, with D possibly matching TRBD1 (5 bases). Trimming removed 2 bases from V and 8 bases from J, with 15 bases in between. Germline V gene sequence: CDR1 MRHNA, CDR2 SNTAGT. This CDR3 contains 14 residues. CDR3: CASSDIGGRGGYTF. CDR3 coding DNA: TGTGCCAGCAGTGACATCGGTGGCCGGGGGGGCTACACCTTC.

The chain joins TRBV5-1 to TRBJ1-2, with 7 positions matching TRBD1. Trimming cost V 4 bases and J 1 base; bases outside gene matches: 7. This CDR3 spans 15 amino acids. The V gene's germline CDR1 is SGHRS and CDR2 YFSETQ. The CDR3 loop is CASSLGDSYNYGYTF. The DNA of the CDR3 is TGCGCCAGCAGCCTGGGGGACAGTTATAACTATGGCTACACCTTC.

This chain joins TRBV18 and TRBJ1-1; D is undetermined. The V end lost 2 bases, the J end lost 0 bases, and 10 bases lay between the germline ends. This CDR3 has 15 amino acids. CDR1 KGHSH and CDR2 LQKENI come from the germline V gene. The CDR3 region is CASSPWEGVNTEAFF. The CDR3 DNA reads TGTGCCAGCTCACCATGGGAGGGAGTGAACACTGAAGCTTTCTTT.

This clone appeared once. The chain joins TRBV19 to TRBJ2-3; 9 bases map to TRBD2. From germline, CDR1 is LNHDA and CDR2 SQIVND (reference sequence). This CDR3 spans 15 amino acids. The junction had 7 bases not matched to a gene; V was cut back by 5 bases and J by 4 bases. The CDR3: CASSSRGGAADTQYF. The CDR3 region has the DNA TGTGCCAGTAGTTCTCGCGGGGGGGCCGCAGATACGCAGTATTTT.

The chain combines TRBV11-1 with TRBJ1-1; D remains unclear. CDR3 length: 13 amino acids. CDR1 SGHAT and CDR2 FQDESV come from the germline V gene (reference sequence). Trimming cost V 3 bases and J 1 base, with 6 bases left between them. In DNA, the CDR3 is TGTGCCAGCAGCTTTCCTCCGAACACTGAAGCTTTCTTT. Protein: CASSFPPNTEAFF.

The chain combines TRBV5-6 with TRBJ2-3; TRBD1 agrees at 11 bases. The J segment lost 5 bases and the V segment lost 4 bases, leaving 6 bases of the junction unmatched. The CDR3 sequence is 15 residues long. Germline V CDR1 and CDR2: SGHDT, YYEEEE. The CDR3 is CASSVGQGDGDTQYF. CDR3 sequence (DNA): TGTGCCAGCAGCGTGGGACAGGGGGATGGAGATACGCAGTATTTT.

The sample holds a few counts of this clone. Other DNA sequences in this sample translate to the same CDR3. The V and J genes are TRBV28 and TRBJ2-5, with D uncertain. The V end lost 3 bases, the J end lost 4 bases, and 3 bases lay between the germline ends. CDR1 is MDHEN and CDR2 is SYDVKM in the germline V gene. This CDR3 is built from 11 residues. The CDR3 DNA sequence: TGTGCCAGCAGTTTTCGAGAGACCCAGTACTTC. Encoded protein: CASSFRETQYF.

The chain links TRBV19 to TRBJ2-6, with 9 bases aligning to TRBD2. Germline V CDR1 and CDR2: LNHDA, SQIVND (reference sequence). With 7 bases clipped from V and 0 bases from J, the junction kept 7 bases outside the gene matches. This CDR3 has 17 amino acids. The CDR3: CASKPLAGISGANVLTF. The CDR3, as DNA: TGTGCCAGTAAACCCCTAGCGGGGATCTCTGGGGCCAACGTCCTGACTTTC.

The gene calls are TRBV7-2 and TRBJ2-2; D gene unclear. Deletions cut 2 bases from V and 6 bases from J, with 7 bases between. Germline V gene sequence: CDR1 SGHTA, CDR2 FQGNSA. The CDR3 extends over 13 amino acids. The CDR3 nucleotides read TGTGCCAGCAGCTTAATCTCCGCCGGGGAGCTGTTTTTT. Translated, it gives CASSLISAGELFF. Combining the CDR3 with reference TRBV7-2 and TRBJ2-2 gives the whole variable domain GAGVSQSPSNKVTEKGKDVELRCDPISGHTALYWYRQSLGQGLEFLIYFQGNSAPDKSGLPSDRFSAERTGGSVSTLTIQRTQQEDSAVYLCASSLISAGELFFGEGSRLTVL.

Only a few counts were recorded for this clone. The J gene is TRBJ1-1, the V gene TRBV3-1 (or the pseudogene TRBV3-2), with D possibly matching TRBD1 (6 bases). Trimming pared 3 bases from V and 12 bases from J, leaving 11 bases between. CDR3 size: 11 residues. In germline, CDR1 is LGHDT, CDR2 YNNKEL (reference sequence). CDR3 sequence reads: CASSHSGVSFF. CDR3 in DNA: TGTGCCAGCAGCCACTCAGGGGTTTCTTTCTTT.

The chain carries TRBV3-1 (or the pseudogene TRBV3-2) and TRBJ1-5; 7 bases fit TRBD1. This CDR3 is built from 14 residues. CDR1 LGHDT and CDR2 YNNKEL come from the germline V gene (reference sequence). V lost 6 bases to trimming and J lost 3 bases; unmatched junction nucleotides: 5. CDR3 nucleotides: TGTGCCAGCAGTTCCGGACAGGCCAATCAGCCCCAGCATTTT. Residues: CASSSGQANQPQHF.

This clone was counted once. The chain links TRBV4-2 to TRBJ2-7; the match to TRBD2 covers 10 bases. CDR3 length: 14 residues. CDR1 LGHNA and CDR2 YNFKEQ come from the germline V gene. V lost 1 base, J lost 6 bases, and 3 bases stayed unmatched. The CDR3 nucleotides read TGTGCCAGCAGCCAAGTACTAGCGGGACTCGAGCAGTACTTC. This encodes CASSQVLAGLEQYF.

The J gene is TRBJ2-7, the V gene TRBV19; D is possibly TRBD2 (5 bases). Trimming took off 3 bases at V and 4 bases at J, with 10 bases between the two ends. Germline V gene sequence: CDR1 LNHDA, CDR2 SQIVND (reference sequence). The CDR3 runs 13 residues. Here the CDR3 DNA reads TGTGCCAGTAGTATGGCGGAGGTTTACGAGCAGTACTTC. This encodes CASSMAEVYEQYF.

This chain links TRBV9 with TRBJ1-3; no clear D. Trimming removed 0 bases from V and 4 bases from J, with 14 bases in between. The CDR3 is made up of 16 amino acids. Germline loops: CDR1 SGDLS, CDR2 YYNGEE. This CDR3 is CASSVAGSSGGNTIYF. CDR3 nucleotides: TGTGCCAGCAGCGTAGCCGGCTCATCGGGGGGAAACACCATATATTTT.

This rearrangement joins TRBV19 to TRBJ1-1; 11 positions agree with TRBD1. The CDR3 extends over 14 amino acids. Germline CDR1 and CDR2: LNHDA and SQIVND (reference sequence). The junction had 8 bases not matched to a gene; V was cut back by 4 bases and J by 10 bases. Written as DNA, the CDR3 is TGTGCCAGTAGTAGGACAGGGGGCGGTTTCGTAGCTTTCTTT. The encoded protein is CASSRTGGGFVAFF.

A word on this clone: The same CDR3 arises from other DNA sequences in this sample as well. This chain connects TRBV11-2 to TRBJ2-6; D perhaps matches TRBD2 (7 bases). V was cut by 3 bases and J by 2 bases, with 17 bases left in between. The CDR3 is 18 amino acids. In germline, CDR1 is SGHAT, CDR2 FQNNGV. CDR3 region: CASSFPGGVFPGANVLTF. The CDR3 nucleotides are TGTGCCAGCAGCTTCCCGGGGGGCGTTTTCCCTGGGGCCAACGTCCTGACTTTC.

This sequence joins TRBV25-1 and TRBJ1-5; D gene uncertain. CDR1 and CDR2 from the germline V gene are MGHDK and SYGVNS. The length of the CDR3 is 16 residues. V shed 3 bases and J shed 3 bases, with 15 bases lying between them. This CDR3 reads CASSDLQTRSNQPQHF. As DNA, the CDR3 is TGTGCCAGCAGTGACCTCCAAACCCGGTCCAATCAGCCCCAGCATTTT.

The chain recombines TRBV14 with TRBJ2-5; the match to TRBD1 covers 11 bases. This CDR3 comprises 16 residues. V shed 1 base, J shed 3 bases, and the junction held 4 bases outside the gene matches. Germline V lookup: CDR1 SGHDN, CDR2 FVKESK. For the CDR3, the DNA is TGTGCCAGCAGCCAAGGGACAGGGGGCTGGGAAGAGACCCAGTACTTC. Protein: CASSQGTGGWEETQYF.

The gene calls are TRBV11-2 and TRBJ2-1; no clear D gene. The CDR3 sequence is 15 residues long. The V end was cut by 4 bases, the J end by 1 base, with 11 bases between. Germline values: CDR1 SGHAT, CDR2 FQNNGV. CDR3 loop: CASSYRLTSYNEQFF. The CDR3 bases are TGTGCCAGCAGCTACCGACTGACGTCCTACAATGAGCAGTTCTTC.

The genes are TRBV5-3 and TRBJ2-7; a weak D match, TRBD1 (6 bases). Being an ORF, TRBV5-3 has a function that is uncertain. Trimming shortened V by 5 bases and J by 13 bases, and 13 bases separated the two germline ends. The CDR3 runs to 10 residues. The CDR3 DNA sequence: TGTGCCAGAAGTCTGGTAGGGGGTTACGTC. Amino acid sequence: CARSLVGGYV.

This chain joins TRBV18 and TRBJ1-1; a possible D gene is TRBD1 (5 bases). This CDR3 has 16 residues. Trimming stripped 4 bases from V and 1 base from J, with 16 bases between. Germline V gene data show CDR1 as KGHSH and CDR2 as LQKENI. The DNA for the CDR3 is TGTGCCAGCTCACGCGATGCGCGACAGAGGAACACTGAAGCTTTCTTT. This translates into CASSRDARQRNTEAFF.

The V and J genes are TRBV12-3 or TRBV12-4 and TRBJ2-3; D uncertain. V was trimmed by 2 bases and J by 5 bases, leaving 8 bases between them. The CDR3 length is 13 residues. The CDR3 here is CASSLTYRDTQYF. The DNA for the CDR3 is TGTGCCAGCAGTTTAACATACAGAGATACGCAGTATTTT.

This clone appeared a single time. V gene TRBV7-2 combines with J gene TRBJ1-2; TRBD1 agrees at 7 bases. Germline assignment: CDR1 SGHTA and CDR2 FQGNSA. The CDR3 has 15 residues. The junction had 14 bases not matched to a gene; V was cut back by 8 bases and J by 5 bases. In DNA, the CDR3 is TGTGCCAGCCGACTGACAGGGCTCTTGACTTATGGCTACACCTTC. Encoded protein: CASRLTGLLTYGYTF.

The rearrangement uses TRBV2 and TRBJ2-5, with 12 bases that match TRBD2. V dropped 6 bases and J dropped 4; count of bases not matched to a gene: 6. Germline assignment: CDR1 SNHLY and CDR2 FYNNEI. CDR3 length equals 15 residues. The CDR3 reads CASSLLAGGPETQYF. Here the CDR3 DNA reads TGTGCCAGCAGCCTCCTAGCGGGGGGGCCAGAGACCCAGTACTTC.

This clone was seen only a few times. The J gene is TRBJ1-5, the V gene TRBV6-2 or TRBV6-3; 7 nucleotides line up with TRBD1. Germline CDR1 and CDR2: MNHEY and SVGEGT. J gave up 6 bases and V 6 bases, and 11 bases lay outside the gene matches. The CDR3 is 15 amino acids. The CDR3: CASRPPTGSAQPQHF. Written as DNA, the CDR3 is TGTGCCAGCAGACCTCCGACAGGGAGTGCTCAGCCCCAGCATTTT.

The chain joins TRBV3-1 (or the pseudogene TRBV3-2) to TRBJ2-4; D not resolved. Trimming shortened V by 5 bases and J by 4 bases, and 18 bases separated the two germline ends. The germline V gene encodes CDR1 LGHDT and CDR2 YNNKEL (reference sequence). This CDR3 is 16 amino acids long. The CDR3 sequence is CASSSDLYDGKNIQYF. CDR3 coding DNA: TGTGCCAGCAGCTCCGACTTATATGACGGGAAAAACATTCAGTACTTC.

The chain has TRBV9 and TRBJ1-4, with 9 bases fitting TRBD1. CDR1 and CDR2 (germline): SGDLS, YYNGEE. The CDR3 length is 15 residues. V shed 0 bases and J 7 bases; nucleotides not matched to a gene: 4. CDR3 nucleotides: TGTGCCAGCAGCGTAGTTGGGACAGGGACTGAAAAACTGTTTTTT. Its protein product is CASSVVGTGTEKLFF.

V and J are TRBV27 and TRBJ2-4; TRBD1 aligns across 7 bases. Germline values: CDR1 MNHEY, CDR2 SMNVEV (reference sequence). The CDR3 has 14 residues. V shed 6 bases and J 6 bases; nucleotides not matched to a gene: 8. CDR3 loop: CASRARGPGNIQYF. In nucleotides, the CDR3 is TGTGCCAGCAGAGCAAGGGGGCCGGGAAACATTCAGTACTTC.

J is TRBJ2-1 and V is TRBV4-1; 9 bases match TRBD2. The V and J ends lost 1 base and 4 bases, in that order; junction bases with no gene match: 2. This CDR3 is built from 15 residues. Germline values: CDR1 MGHRA, CDR2 YSYEKL. The CDR3 DNA reads TGCGCCAGCAGCCAAGGGAGCGGGAGGTACAATGAGCAGTTCTTC. It translates to CASSQGSGRYNEQFF.